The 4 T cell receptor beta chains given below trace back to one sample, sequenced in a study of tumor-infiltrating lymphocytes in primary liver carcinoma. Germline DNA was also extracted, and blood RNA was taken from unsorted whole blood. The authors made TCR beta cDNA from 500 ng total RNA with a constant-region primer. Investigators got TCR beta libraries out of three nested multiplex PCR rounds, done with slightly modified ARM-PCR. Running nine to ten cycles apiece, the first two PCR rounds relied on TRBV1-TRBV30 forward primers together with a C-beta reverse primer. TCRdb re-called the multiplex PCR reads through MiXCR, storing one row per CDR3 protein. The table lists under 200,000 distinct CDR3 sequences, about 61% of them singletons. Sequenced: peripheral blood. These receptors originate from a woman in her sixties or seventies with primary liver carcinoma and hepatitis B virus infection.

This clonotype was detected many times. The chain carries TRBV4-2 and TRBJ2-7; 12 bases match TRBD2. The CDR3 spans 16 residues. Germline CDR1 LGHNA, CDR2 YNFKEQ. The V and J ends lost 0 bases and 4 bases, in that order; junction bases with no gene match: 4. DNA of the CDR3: TGTGCCAGCAGCCAAGACGCTGGGACTAGCGGGTACGAGCAGTACTTC. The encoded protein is CASSQDAGTSGYEQYF.

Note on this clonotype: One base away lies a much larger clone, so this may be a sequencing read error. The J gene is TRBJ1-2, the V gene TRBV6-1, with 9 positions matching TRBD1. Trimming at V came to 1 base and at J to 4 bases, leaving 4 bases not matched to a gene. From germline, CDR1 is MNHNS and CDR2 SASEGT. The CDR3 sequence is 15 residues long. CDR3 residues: CASSEVRGQGYGYTF. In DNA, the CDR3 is TGTGCCAGCAGTGAAGTTAGGGGACAGGGCTATGGCTACACCTTC.

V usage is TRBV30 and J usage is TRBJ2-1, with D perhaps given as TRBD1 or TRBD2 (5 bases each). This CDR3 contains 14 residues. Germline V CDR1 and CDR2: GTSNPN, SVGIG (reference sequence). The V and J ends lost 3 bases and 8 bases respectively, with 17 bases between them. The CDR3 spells CAWSSGPGIHEQFF. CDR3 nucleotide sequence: TGTGCCTGGAGCTCGGGACCAGGGATCCATGAGCAGTTCTTC.

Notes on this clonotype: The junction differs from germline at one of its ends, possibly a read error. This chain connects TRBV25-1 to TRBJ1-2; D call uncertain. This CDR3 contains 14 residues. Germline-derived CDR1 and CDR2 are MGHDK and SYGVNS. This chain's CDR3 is CANSEYAANYGYTF. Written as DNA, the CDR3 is TGTGCCAACAGTGAATACGCAGCCAACTATGGCTACACCTTC.